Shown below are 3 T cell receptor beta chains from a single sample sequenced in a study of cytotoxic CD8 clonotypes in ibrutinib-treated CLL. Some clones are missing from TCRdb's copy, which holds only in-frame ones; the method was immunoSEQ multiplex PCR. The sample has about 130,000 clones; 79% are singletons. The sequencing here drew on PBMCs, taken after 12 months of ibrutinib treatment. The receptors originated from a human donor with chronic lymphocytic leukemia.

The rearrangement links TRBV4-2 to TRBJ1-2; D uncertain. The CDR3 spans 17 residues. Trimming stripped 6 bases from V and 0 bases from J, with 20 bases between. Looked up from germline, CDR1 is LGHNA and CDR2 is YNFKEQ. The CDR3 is CASRTGSRAEANYGYTF. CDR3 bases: TGTGCCAGCAGGACCGGATCAAGGGCGGAAGCTAACTATGGCTACACCTTC.

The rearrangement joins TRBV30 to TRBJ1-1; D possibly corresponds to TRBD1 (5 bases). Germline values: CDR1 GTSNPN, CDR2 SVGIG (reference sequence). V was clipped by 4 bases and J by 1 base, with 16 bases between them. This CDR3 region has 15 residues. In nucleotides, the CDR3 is TGTGCCTGGACCAAGTGGGGCAGGGCGAACACTGAAGCTTTCTTT. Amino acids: CAWTKWGRANTEAFF.

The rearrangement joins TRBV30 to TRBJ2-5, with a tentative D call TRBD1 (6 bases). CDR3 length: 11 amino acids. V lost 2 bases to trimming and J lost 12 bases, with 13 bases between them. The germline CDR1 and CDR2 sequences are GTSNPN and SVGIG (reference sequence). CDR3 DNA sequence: TGTGCCTGGAGTCCTCACAGGGACAAGTACTTC. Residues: CAWSPHRDKYF.